This TCR beta chain was recorded in a study of blood T cells in healthy people across ages. Healthy Caucasian individuals from Russia aged roughly 6 to 90 served as donors. Next came a second PCR, run for about 7 to 12 cycles, which used a sample-barcoded 5' primer along with a J-beta primer mix. Tagging of each cDNA molecule was performed by a template-switch adaptor with 12 random nucleotides. The yield of each sample was at least 2.5 million CDR3-containing paired-end reads. TCRdb re-called the 5' RACE reads with MiXCR, one entry per CDR3 protein. The data hold 790,000 or so distinct CDR3 sequences, with more than 55% observed a single time. J gave up 5 bases and V 6 bases, and 5 bases lay outside the gene matches. Germline V gene lookup returns CDR1 SEHNR and CDR2 FQNEAQ (reference sequence). The length of the CDR3 is 13 residues.

The clonotype originates from a man in his forties or fifties in good health. This chain connects TRBV7-9 to TRBJ2-5; 8 nucleotides align to TRBD2. The sequenced material came from blood. CDR3 amino acids: CASRSGGPETQYF. The CDR3 region has the DNA TGTGCCAGCAGGTCGGGGGGGCCGGAGACCCAGTACTTC.